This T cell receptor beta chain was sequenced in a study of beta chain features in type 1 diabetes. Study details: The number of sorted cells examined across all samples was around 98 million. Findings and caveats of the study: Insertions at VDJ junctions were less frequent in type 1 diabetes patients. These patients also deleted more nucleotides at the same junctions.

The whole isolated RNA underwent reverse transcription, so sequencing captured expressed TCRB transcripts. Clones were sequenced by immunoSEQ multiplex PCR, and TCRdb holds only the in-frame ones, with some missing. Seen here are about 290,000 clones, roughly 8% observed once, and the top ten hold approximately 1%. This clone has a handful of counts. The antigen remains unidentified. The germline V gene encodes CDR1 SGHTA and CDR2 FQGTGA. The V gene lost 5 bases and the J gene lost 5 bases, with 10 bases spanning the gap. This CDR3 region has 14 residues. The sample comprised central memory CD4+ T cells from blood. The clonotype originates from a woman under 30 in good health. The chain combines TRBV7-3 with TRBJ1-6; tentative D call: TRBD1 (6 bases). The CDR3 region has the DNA TGTGCCAGCAGCCGGGACATCCATAATTCACCCCTCCACTTT. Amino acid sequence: CASSRDIHNSPLHF. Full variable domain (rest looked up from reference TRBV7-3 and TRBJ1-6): GAGVSQTPSNKVTEKGKYVELRCDPISGHTALYWYRQSLGQGPEFLIYFQGTGAADDSGLPNDRFFAVRPEGSVSTLKIQRTERGDSAVYLCASSRDIHNSPLHFGNGTRLTVT.